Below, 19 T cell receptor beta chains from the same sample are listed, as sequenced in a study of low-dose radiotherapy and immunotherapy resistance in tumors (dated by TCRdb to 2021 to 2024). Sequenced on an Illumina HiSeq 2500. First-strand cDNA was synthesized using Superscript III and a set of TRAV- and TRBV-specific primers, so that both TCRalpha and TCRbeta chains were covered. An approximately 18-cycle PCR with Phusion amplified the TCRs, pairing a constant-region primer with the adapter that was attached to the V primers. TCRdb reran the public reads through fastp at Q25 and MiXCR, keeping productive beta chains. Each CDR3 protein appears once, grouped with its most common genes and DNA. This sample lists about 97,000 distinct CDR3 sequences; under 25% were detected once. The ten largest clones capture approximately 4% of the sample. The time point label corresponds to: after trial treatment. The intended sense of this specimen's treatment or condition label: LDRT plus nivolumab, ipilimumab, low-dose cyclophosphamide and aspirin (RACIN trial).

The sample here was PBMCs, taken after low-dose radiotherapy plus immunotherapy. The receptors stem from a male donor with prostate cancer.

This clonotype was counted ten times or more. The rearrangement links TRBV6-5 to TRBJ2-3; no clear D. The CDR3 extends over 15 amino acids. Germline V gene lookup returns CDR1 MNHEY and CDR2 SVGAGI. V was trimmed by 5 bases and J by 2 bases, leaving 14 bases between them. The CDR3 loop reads CASSIRDWATDTQYF. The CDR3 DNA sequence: TGTGCCAGCAGTATAAGGGATTGGGCCACAGATACGCAGTATTTT.

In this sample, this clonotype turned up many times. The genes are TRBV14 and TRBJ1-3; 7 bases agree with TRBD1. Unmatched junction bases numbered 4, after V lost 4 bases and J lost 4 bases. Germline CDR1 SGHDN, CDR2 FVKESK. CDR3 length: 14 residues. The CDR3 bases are TGTGCCAGCAGCCCGAACAGGGGAGGAAACACCATATATTTT. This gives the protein CASSPNRGGNTIYF.

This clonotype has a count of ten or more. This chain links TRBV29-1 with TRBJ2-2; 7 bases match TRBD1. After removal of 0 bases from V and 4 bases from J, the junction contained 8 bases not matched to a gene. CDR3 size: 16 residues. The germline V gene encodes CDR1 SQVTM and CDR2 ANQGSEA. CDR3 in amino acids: CSVEDERGQSTGELFF. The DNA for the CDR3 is TGCAGCGTTGAAGATGAGAGGGGGCAGAGCACCGGGGAGCTGTTTTTT.

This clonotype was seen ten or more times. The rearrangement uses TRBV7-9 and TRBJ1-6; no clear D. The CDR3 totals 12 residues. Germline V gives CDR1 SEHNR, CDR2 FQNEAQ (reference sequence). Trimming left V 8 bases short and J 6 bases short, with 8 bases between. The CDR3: CASGQLNSPLHF. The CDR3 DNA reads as TGTGCCAGCGGGCAGCTTAATTCACCCCTCCACTTT. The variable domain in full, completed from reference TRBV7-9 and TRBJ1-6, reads DTGVSQNPRHKITKRGQNVTFRCDPISEHNRLYWYRQTLGQGPEFLTYFQNEAQLEKSRLLSDRFSAERPKGSFSTLEIQRTEQGDSAMYLCASGQLNSPLHFGNGTRLTVT.

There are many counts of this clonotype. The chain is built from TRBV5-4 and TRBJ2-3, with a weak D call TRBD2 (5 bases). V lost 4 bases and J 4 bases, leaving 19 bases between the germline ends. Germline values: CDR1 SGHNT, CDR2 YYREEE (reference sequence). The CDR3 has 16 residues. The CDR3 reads CASSPAYINGADTQYF. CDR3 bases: TGTGCCAGCAGCCCGGCATACATCAACGGGGCAGATACGCAGTATTTT.

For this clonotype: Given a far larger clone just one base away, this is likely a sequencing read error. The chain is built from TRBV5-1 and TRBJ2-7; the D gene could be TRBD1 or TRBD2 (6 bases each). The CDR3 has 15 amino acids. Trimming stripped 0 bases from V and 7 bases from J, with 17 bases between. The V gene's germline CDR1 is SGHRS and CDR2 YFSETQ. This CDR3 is CASSLEGGGYNEQYF. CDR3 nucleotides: TGCGCCAGCAGCTTGGAGGGGGGCGGATACAATGAGCAGTACTTC.

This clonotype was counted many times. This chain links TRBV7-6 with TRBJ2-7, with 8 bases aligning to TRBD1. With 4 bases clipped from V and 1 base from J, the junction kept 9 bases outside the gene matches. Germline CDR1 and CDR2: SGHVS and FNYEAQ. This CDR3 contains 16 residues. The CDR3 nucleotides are TGTGCCAGCAGCTCCGGACAGGGAGGATGGTCCTACGAGCAGTACTTC. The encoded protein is CASSSGQGGWSYEQYF. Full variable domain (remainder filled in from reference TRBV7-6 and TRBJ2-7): GAGVSQSPRYKVTKRGQDVALRCDPISGHVSLYWYRQALGQGPEFLTYFNYEAQQDKSGLPNDRFSAERPEGSISTLTIQRTEQRDSAMYRCASSSGQGGWSYEQYFGPGTRLTVT.

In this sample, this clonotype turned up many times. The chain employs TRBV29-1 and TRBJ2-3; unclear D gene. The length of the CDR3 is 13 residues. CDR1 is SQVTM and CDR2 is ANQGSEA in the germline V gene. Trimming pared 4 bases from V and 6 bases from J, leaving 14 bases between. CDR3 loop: CSVGFGVSDTQYF. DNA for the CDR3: TGCAGCGTTGGTTTTGGGGTTTCCGATACGCAGTATTTT.

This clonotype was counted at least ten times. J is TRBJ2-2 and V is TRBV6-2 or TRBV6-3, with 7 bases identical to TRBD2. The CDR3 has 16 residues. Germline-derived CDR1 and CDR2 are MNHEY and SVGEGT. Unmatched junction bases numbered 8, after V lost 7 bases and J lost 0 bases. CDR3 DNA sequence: TGTGCCAGCACCGAGAGGGAGGGCCCGAACACCGGGGAGCTGTTTTTT. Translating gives CASTEREGPNTGELFF.

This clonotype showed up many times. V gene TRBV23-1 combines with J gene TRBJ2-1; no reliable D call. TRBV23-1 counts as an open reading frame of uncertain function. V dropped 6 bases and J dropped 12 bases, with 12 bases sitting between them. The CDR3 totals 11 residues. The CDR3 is CASRPRLRQFF. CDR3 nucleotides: TGCGCCAGCAGACCACGTCTCCGGCAGTTCTTC.

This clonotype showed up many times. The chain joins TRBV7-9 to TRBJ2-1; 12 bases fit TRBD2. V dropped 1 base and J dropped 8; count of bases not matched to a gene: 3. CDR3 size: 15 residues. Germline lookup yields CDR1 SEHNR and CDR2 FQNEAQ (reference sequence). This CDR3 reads CASSLGLAGGYEQFF. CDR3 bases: TGTGCCAGCAGCTTAGGGCTAGCGGGGGGGTATGAGCAGTTCTTC.

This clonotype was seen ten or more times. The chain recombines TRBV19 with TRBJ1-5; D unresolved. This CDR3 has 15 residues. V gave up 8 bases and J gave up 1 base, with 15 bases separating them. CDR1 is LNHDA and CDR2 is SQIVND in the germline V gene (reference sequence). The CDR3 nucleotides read TGTGCCAGTGCCCCGGGTCAATCAAGCAATCAGCCCCAGCATTTT. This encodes CASAPGQSSNQPQHF.

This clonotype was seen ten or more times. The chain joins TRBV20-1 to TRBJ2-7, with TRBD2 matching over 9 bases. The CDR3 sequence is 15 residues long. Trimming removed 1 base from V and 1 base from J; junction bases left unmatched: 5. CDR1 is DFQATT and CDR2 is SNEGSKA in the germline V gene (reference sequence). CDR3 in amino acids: CSARGSGGLSYEQYF. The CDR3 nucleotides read TGCAGTGCTAGAGGGAGCGGGGGGCTATCCTACGAGCAGTACTTC.

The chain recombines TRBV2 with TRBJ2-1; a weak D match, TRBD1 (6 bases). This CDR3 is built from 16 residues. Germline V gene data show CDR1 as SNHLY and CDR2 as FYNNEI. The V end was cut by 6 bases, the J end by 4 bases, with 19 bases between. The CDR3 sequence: CASSPNRDTRYNEQFF. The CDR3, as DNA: TGTGCCAGCAGCCCCAACCGGGACACAAGATACAATGAGCAGTTCTTC.

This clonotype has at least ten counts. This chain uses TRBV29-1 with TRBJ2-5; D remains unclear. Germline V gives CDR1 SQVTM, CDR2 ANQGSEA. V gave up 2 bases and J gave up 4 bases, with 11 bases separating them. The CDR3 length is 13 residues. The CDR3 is CSVEKGRGETQYF. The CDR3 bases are TGCAGCGTTGAAAAAGGGCGAGGAGAGACCCAGTACTTC. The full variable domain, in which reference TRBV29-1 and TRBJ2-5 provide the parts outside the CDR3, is SAVISQKPSRDICQRGTSLTIQCQVDSQVTMMFWYRQQPGQSLTLIATANQGSEATYESGFVIDKFPISRPNLTFSTLTVSNMSPEDSSIYLCSVEKGRGETQYFGPGTRLLVL.

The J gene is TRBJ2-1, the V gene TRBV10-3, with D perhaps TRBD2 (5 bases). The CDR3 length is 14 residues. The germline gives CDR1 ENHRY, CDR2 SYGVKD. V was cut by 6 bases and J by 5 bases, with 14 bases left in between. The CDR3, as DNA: TGTGCCATCAGCGCACGTCCCGGGGACAATGAGCAGTTCTTC. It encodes CAISARPGDNEQFF.

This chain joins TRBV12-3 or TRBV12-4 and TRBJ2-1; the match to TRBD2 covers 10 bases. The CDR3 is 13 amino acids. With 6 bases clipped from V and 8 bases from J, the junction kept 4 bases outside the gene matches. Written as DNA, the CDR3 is TGTGCCAGCAGAACTAGCGGGGAGGATGAGCAGTTCTTC. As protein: CASRTSGEDEQFF.

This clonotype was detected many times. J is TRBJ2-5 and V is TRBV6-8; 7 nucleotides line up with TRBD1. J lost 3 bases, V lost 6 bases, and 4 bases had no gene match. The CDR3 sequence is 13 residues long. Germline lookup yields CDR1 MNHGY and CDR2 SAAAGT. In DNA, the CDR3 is TGTGCCAGCAGGGACAGGTTGGAAGAGACCCAGTACTTC. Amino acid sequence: CASRDRLEETQYF.

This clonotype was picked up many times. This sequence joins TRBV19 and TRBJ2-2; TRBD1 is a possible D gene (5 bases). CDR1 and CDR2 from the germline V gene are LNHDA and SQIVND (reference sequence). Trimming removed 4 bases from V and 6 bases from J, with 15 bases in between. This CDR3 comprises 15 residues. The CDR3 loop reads CASSKGSVAAGELFF. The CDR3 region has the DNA TGTGCCAGTAGTAAGGGGTCGGTAGCCGCCGGGGAGCTGTTTTTT.